This TCR beta chain was recorded in a study of low-dose radiotherapy and immunotherapy resistance in tumors. Overall study context: 1 Gy per fraction was delivered to Cohort 2 every two weeks, for 13 Gy total over 26 weeks.

Described time point: after trial treatment. The treatment here: LDRT plus nivolumab, ipilimumab, low-dose cyclophosphamide and aspirin (RACIN trial). Priming of first-strand cDNA relied on TRAV- and TRBV-specific primers (covering alpha and beta chains). TCRs were put through around 20 PCR cycles of amplification with Phusion. A constant-region primer and the V-primer adapter served as the primer pair. Via MiXCR, TCRdb re-called the reads, giving one row per CDR3 protein. In the table there are tens of thousands of distinct CDR3 sequences, roughly 19% of which are singletons. There are 14 residues in the CDR3. Looked up from germline, CDR1 is GTSNPN and CDR2 is SVGIG (reference sequence). The J segment lost 4 bases and the V segment lost 4 bases, leaving 7 bases of the junction unmatched.

This receptor was identified in a female donor with ovarian cancer. This chain uses TRBV30 with TRBJ1-5, with 7 bases identical to TRBD1. Sample: PBMCs, taken after low-dose radiotherapy plus immunotherapy. CDR3 loop: CAWTIAGGNQPQHF. The CDR3 DNA reads as TGTGCCTGGACCATTGCAGGGGGGAATCAGCCCCAGCATTTT.